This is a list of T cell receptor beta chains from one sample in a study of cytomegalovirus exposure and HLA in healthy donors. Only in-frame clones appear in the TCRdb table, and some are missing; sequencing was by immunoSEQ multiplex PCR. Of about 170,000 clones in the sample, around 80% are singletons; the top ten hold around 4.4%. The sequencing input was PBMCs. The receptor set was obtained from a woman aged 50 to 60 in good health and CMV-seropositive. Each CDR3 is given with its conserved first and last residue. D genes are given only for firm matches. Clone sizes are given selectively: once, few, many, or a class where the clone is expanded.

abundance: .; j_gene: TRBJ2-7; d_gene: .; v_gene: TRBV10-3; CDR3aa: CAISESTRGAKVSYEQYF; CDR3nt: TGTGCCATCAGTGAGTCGACTCGGGGAGCAAAAGTCTCCTACGAGCAGTACTTC
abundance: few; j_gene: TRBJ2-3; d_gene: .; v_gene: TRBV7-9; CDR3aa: CASSLSGAVHAYF; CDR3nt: TGTGCCAGCAGCTTGTCAGGGGCGGTCCATGCGTATTTT
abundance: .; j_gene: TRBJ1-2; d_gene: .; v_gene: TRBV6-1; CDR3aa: CASTTGLTYGYTF; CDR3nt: TGTGCCAGCACGACGGGACTCACCTATGGCTACACCTTC
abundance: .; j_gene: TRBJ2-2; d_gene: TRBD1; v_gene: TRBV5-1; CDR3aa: CASSAVGTANSGELFF; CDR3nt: TGCGCCAGCAGCGCGGTGGGGACAGCCAACTCCGGGGAGCTGTTTTTT
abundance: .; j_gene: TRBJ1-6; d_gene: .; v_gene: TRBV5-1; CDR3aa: CASSWATGPGAYSPLHF; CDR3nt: TGCGCCAGCAGCTGGGCGACAGGTCCTGGAGCTTATTCACCCCTCCACTTT
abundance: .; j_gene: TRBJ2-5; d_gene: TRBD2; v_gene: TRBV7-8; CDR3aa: CASVRGGRPYF; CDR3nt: TGTGCCAGCGTACGGGGGGGCCGTCCGTACTTC
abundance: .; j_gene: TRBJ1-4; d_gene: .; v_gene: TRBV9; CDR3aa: CASSIQGSGEKLFF; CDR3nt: TGTGCCAGCAGCATCCAGGGCTCAGGCGAAAAACTGTTTTTT
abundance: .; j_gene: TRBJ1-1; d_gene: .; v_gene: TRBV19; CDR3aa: CASRIAGTEAFF; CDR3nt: TGTGCCAGTAGGATAGCAGGGACTGAAGCTTTCTTT
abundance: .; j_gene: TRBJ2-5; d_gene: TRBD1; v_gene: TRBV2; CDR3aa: CASSEQGSGETQYF; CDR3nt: TGTGCCAGCAGCGAACAGGGGTCCGGGGAGACCCAGTACTTC
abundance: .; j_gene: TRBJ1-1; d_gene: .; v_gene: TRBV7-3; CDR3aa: CASSLTAGATEAFF; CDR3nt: TGTGCCAGCAGCCTAACCGCGGGGGCAACTGAAGCTTTCTTT
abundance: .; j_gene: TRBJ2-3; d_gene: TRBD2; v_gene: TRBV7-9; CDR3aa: CASSLQLAGGHTQYF; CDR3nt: TGTGCCAGCAGCTTGCAGCTAGCGGGGGGGCATACGCAGTATTTT
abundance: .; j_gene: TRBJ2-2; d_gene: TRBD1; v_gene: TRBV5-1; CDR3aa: CASIPGTGNTGELFF; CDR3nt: TGCGCCAGCATCCCCGGGACAGGGAACACCGGGGAGCTGTTTTTT
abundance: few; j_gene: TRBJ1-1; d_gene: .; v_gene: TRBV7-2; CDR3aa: CASSLSGLNTEAFF; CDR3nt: TGTGCCAGCAGCTTAAGCGGGTTAAACACTGAAGCTTTCTTT
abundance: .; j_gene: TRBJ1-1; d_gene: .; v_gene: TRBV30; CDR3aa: CAWSVGGNTEAFF; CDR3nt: TGTGCCTGGAGTGTAGGGGGGAACACTGAAGCTTTCTTT
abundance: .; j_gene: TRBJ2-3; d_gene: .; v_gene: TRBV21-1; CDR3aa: CASSKKTLLAGGPDTQYF; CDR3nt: TGTGCCAGCAGCAAAAAGACCCTTCTAGCGGGGGGGCCGGATACGCAGTATTTT
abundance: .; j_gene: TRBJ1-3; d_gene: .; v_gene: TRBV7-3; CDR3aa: CASSLVGGSGNTIYF; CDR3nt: TGTGCCAGCAGCTTAGTGGGGGGCTCTGGAAACACCATATATTTT
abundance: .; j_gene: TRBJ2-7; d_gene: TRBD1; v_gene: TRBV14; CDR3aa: CASSQGIWQGAYEQYF; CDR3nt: TGTGCCAGCAGCCAAGGAATTTGGCAGGGGGCCTACGAGCAGTACTTC
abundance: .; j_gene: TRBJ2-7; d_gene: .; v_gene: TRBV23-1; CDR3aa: CASSLQGYEQYF; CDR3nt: TGCGCCAGCAGCCTGCAGGGCTACGAGCAGTACTTC
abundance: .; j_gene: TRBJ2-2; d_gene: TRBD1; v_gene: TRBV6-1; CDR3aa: CASSGGRGQRNTGELFF; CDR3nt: TGTGCCAGCAGTGGGGGCAGGGGGCAAAGGAACACCGGGGAGCTGTTTTTT
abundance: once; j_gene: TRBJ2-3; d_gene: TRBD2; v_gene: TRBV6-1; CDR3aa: CASSERQRGVIDTQYF; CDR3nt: TGTGCCAGCAGTGAGCGACAGCGGGGGGTGATAGATACGCAGTATTTT
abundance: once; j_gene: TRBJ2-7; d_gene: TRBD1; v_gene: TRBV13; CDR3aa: CASSKTGPSSYEQYF; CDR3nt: TGTGCCAGCAGCAAGACAGGGCCCAGCTCCTACGAGCAGTACTTC
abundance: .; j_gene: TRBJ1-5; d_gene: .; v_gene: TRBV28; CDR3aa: CASSFDLYSQPQHF; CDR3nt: TGTGCCAGCAGCTTCGACCTATACAGTCAGCCCCAGCATTTT
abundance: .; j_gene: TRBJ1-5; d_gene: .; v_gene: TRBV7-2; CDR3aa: CASSLVQNSNQPQHF; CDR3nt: TGTGCCAGCAGCTTAGTCCAGAATAGCAATCAGCCCCAGCATTTT
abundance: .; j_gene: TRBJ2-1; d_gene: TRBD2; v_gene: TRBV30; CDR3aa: CASSTAGSYNEQFF; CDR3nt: TGTGCCTCAAGTACAGCGGGATCCTACAATGAGCAGTTCTTC
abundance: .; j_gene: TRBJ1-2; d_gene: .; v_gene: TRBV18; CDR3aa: CASSPLSNYGYTF; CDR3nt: TGTGCCAGCTCACCGTTATCTAACTATGGCTACACCTTC
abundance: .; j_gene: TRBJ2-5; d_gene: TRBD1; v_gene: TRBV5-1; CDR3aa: CASSPGTVQETQYF; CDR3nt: TGCGCCAGCAGCCCAGGGACAGTACAAGAGACCCAGTACTTC
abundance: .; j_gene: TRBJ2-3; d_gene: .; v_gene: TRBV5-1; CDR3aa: CASSLSLSLSDTQYF; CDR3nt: TGCGCCAGCAGCTTATCACTATCTTTGTCAGATACGCAGTATTTT
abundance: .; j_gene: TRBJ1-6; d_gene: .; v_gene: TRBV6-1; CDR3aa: CASSEGWSGSPLHF; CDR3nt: TGTGCCAGCAGTGAAGGGTGGAGCGGTTCACCCCTCCACTTT
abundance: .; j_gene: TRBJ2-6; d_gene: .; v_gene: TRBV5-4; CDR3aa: CASSLEASGANVLTF; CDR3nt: TGTGCCAGCAGCTTGGAAGCTTCTGGGGCCAACGTCCTGACTTTC
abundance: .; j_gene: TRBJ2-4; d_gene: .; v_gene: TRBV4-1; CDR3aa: CASSQADTKNIQYF; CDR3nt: TGCGCCAGCAGCCAAGCAGACACCAAAAACATTCAGTACTTC
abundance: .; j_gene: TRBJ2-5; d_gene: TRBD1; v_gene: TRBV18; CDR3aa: CASSNLWTGDGLGQETQYF; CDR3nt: TGTGCCAGCTCAAACCTTTGGACAGGGGACGGACTTGGTCAAGAGACCCAGTACTTC
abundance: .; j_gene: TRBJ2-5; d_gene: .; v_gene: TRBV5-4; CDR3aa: CASSLAVSSGWETQYF; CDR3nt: TGTGCCAGCAGCTTGGCTGTTTCCTCGGGTTGGGAGACCCAGTACTTC
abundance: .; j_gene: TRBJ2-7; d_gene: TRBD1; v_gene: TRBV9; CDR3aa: CASSVGVTGGYEQYF; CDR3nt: TGTGCCAGCAGCGTAGGAGTGACAGGGGGGTACGAGCAGTACTTC
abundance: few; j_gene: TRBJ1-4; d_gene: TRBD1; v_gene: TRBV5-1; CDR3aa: CASSQSGQSNEKLFF; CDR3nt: TGCGCCAGCAGCCAATCGGGACAGAGTAATGAAAAACTGTTTTTT
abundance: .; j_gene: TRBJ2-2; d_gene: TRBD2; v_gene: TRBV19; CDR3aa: CASSVGTSGNTGELFF; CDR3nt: TGTGCCAGTAGTGTCGGGACTAGCGGCAACACCGGGGAGCTGTTTTTT
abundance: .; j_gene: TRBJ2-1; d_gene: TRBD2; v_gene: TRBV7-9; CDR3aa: CASSLYLGRRNNEQFF; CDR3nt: TGTGCCAGCAGCTTATATCTCGGGAGGCGGAACAATGAGCAGTTCTTC
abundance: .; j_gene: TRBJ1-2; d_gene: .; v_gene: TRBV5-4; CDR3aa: CASTNPDSLGYTF; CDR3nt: TGTGCCAGCACCAATCCGGACTCCCTCGGCTACACCTTC
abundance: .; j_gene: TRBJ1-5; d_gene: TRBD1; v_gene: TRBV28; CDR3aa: CASSSGTGSNQPQHF; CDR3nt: TGTGCCAGCAGCTCCGGGACAGGGTCCAATCAGCCCCAGCATTTT
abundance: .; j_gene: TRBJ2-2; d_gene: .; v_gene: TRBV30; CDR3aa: CAWRGLGHPNTGELFF; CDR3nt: TGTGCCTGGAGGGGACTCGGGCACCCGAACACCGGGGAGCTGTTTTTT
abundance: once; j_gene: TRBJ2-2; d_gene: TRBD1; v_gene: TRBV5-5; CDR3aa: CASSLSGGRTGELFF; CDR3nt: TGTGCCAGCAGCTTGTCAGGGGGCAGGACCGGGGAGCTGTTTTTT
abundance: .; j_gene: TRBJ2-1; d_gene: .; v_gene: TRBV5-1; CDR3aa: CASSFNRDGEQFF; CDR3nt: TGCGCCAGCAGCTTCAACAGGGATGGTGAGCAGTTCTTC
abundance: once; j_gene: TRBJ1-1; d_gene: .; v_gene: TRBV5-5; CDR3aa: CASSFSVGWNTEAFF; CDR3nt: TGTGCCAGCAGCTTTTCAGTGGGCTGGAACACTGAAGCTTTCTTT
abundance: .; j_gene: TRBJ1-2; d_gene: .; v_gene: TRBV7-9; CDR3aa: CASSSTGRPILYTF; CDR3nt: TGTGCCAGCAGCTCGACCGGGAGGCCTATTCTCTACACCTTC
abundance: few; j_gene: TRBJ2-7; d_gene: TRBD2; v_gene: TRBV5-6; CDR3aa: CASSKPRTSGSSYEQYF; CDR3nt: TGTGCCAGCAGCAAACCCCGGACTAGCGGCTCCTCCTACGAGCAGTACTTC
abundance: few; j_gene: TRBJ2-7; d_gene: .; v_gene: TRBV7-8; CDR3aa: CASSFASSYEQYF; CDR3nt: TGTGCCAGCAGCTTCGCCAGCTCCTACGAGCAGTACTTC
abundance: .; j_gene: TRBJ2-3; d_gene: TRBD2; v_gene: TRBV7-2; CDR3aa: CASSGRVADTQYF; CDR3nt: TGTGCCAGTAGCGGGAGAGTCGCAGATACGCAGTATTTT
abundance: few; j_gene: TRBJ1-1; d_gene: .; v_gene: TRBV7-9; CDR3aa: CASSFSGSRTEAFF; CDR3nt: TGTGCCAGCAGCTTTTCGGGAAGTAGGACTGAAGCTTTCTTT